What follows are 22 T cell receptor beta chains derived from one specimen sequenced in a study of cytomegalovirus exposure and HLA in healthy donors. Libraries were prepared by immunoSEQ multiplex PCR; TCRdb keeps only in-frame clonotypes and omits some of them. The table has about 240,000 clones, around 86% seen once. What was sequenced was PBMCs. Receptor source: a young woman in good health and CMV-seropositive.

CDR3 sequence (DNA): TGTGCCAGCAGTCACCGACAGGGGGCGGACACTGAAGCTTTCTTT. It yields the protein CASSHRQGADTEAFF. The chain joins TRBV6-6 to TRBJ1-1; TRBD1 matches at 10 bases. V trimming: 5 bases; J trimming: 3 bases; junction bases outside the gene matches: 6. Germline loops: CDR1 MNHNY, CDR2 SVGAGI (reference sequence). CDR3 length equals 15 residues.

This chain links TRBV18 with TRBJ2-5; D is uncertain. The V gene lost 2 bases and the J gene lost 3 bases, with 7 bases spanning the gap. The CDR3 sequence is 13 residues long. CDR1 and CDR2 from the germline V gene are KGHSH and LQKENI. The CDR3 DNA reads TGTGCCAGCTCACCAGGCCCCGAAGAGACCCAGTACTTC. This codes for CASSPGPEETQYF.

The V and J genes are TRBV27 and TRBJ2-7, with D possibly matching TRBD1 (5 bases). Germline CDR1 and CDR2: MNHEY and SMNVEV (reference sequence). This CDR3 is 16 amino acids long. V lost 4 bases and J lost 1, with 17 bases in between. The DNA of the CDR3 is TGTGCCAGCAGTTCTTTCTCAGGGAAAGGATCCTACGAGCAGTACTTC. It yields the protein CASSSFSGKGSYEQYF.

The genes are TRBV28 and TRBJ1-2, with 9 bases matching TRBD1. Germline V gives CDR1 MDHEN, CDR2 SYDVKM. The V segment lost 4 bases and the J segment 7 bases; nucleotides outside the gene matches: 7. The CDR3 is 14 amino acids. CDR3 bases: TGTGCCAGCAGTTATACCGGGACAGGGTTTGGCTACACCTTC. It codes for CASSYTGTGFGYTF.

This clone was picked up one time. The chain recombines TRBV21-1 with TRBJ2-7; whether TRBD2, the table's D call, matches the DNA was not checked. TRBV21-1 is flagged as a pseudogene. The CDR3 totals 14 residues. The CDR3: CASRVAGGPYEQYF. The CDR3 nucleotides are TGTGCCAGCAGAGTAGCGGGAGGCCCCTACGAGCAGTACTTC.

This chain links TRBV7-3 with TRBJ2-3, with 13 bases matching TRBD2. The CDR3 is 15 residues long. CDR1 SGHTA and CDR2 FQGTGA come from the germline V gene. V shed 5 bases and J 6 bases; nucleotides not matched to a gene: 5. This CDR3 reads CASSLGLAGWDTQYF. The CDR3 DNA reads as TGTGCCAGCAGCCTGGGACTAGCGGGATGGGATACGCAGTATTTT. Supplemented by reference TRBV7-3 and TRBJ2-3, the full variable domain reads GAGVSQTPSNKVTEKGKYVELRCDPISGHTALYWYRQSLGQGPEFLIYFQGTGAADDSGLPNDRFFAVRPEGSVSTLKIQRTERGDSAVYLCASSLGLAGWDTQYFGPGTRLTVL.

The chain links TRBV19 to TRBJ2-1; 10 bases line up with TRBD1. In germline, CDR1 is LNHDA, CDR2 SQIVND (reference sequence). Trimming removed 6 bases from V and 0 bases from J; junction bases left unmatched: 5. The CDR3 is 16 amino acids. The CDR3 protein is CASREDRGLSYNEQFF. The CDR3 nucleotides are TGTGCCAGTAGGGAAGACAGGGGGCTCTCCTACAATGAGCAGTTCTTC.

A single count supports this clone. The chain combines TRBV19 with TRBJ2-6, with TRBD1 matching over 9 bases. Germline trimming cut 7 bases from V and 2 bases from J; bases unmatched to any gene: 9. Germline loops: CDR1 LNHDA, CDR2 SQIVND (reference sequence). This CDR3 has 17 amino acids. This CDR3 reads CASTEDRGGTGANVLTF. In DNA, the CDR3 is TGTGCCAGTACCGAGGACAGGGGAGGTACTGGGGCCAACGTCCTGACTTTC.

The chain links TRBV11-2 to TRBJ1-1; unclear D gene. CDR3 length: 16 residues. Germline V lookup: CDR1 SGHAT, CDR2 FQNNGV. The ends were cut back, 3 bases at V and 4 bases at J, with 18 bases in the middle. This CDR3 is CASSFWESRWSTEAFF. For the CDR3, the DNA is TGTGCCAGCAGCTTTTGGGAGTCCCGATGGTCCACTGAAGCTTTCTTT.

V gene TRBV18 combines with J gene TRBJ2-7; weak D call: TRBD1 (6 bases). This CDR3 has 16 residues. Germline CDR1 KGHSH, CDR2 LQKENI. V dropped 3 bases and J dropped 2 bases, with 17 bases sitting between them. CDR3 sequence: CASSPYLSGVTYEQYF. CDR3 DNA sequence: TGTGCCAGCTCACCCTATCTATCAGGGGTGACCTACGAGCAGTACTTC.

The CDR3 protein is CASSVHERHSLTGELFF. Here the CDR3 DNA reads TGTGCCAGCAGCGTCCACGAGCGGCACTCCTTGACCGGGGAGCTGTTTTTT. The chain is built from TRBV9 and TRBJ2-2; weak D call: TRBD2 (5 bases). The germline V gene encodes CDR1 SGDLS and CDR2 YYNGEE. Trimming took off 2 bases at V and 5 bases at J, with 19 bases between the two ends. This CDR3 has 17 amino acids.

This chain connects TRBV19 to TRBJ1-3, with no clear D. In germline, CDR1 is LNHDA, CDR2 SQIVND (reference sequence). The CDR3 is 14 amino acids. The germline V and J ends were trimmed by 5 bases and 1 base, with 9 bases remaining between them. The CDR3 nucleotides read TGTGCCAGTAGTTCAGGTTCATCTGGAAACACCATATATTTT. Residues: CASSSGSSGNTIYF. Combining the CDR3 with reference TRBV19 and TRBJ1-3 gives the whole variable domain DGGITQSPKYLFRKEGQNVTLSCEQNLNHDAMYWYRQDPGQGLRLIYYSQIVNDFQKGDIAEGYSVSREKKESFPLTVTSAQKNPTAFYLCASSSGSSGNTIYFGEGSWLTVV.

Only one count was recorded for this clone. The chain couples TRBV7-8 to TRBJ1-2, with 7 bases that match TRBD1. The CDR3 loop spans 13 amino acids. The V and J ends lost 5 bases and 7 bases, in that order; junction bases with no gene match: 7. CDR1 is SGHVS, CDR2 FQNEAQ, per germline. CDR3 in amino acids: CASSMTGFLGYTF. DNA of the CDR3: TGTGCCAGCAGCATGACAGGGTTTCTTGGCTACACCTTC. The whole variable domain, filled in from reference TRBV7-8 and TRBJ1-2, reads GAGVSQSPRYKVAKRGQDVALRCDPISGHVSLFWYQQALGQGPEFLTYFQNEAQLDKSGLPSDRFFAERPEGSVSTLKIQRTQQEDSAVYLCASSMTGFLGYTFGSGTRLTVV.

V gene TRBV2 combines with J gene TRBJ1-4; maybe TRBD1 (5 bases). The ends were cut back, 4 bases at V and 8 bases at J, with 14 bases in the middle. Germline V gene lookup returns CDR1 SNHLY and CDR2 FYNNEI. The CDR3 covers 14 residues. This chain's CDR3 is CASSGWGVEEKLFF. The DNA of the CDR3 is TGTGCCAGCAGTGGGTGGGGGGTGGAAGAAAAACTGTTTTTT.

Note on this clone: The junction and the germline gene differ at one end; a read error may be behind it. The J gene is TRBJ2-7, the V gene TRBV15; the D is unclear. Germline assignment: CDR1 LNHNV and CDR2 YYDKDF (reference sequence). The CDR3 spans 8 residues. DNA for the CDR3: TGTGCCACCCTCTACAGATTTTTC. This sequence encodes CATLYRFF. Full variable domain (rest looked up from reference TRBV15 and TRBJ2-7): DAMVIQNPRYQVTQFGKPVTLSCSQTLNHNVMYWYQQKSSQAPKLLFHYYDKDFNNEADTPDNFQSRRPNTSFCFLDIRSPGLGDTAMYLCATLYRFFGPGTRLTVT.

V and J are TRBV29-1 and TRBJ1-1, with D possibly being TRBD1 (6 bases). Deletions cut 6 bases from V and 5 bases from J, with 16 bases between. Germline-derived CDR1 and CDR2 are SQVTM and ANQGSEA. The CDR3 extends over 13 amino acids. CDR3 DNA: TGCAGCGTACAGGGTAGAATGAGGACTGAAGCTTTCTTT. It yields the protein CSVQGRMRTEAFF. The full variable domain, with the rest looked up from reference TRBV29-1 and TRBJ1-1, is SAVISQKPSRDICQRGTSLTIQCQVDSQVTMMFWYRQQPGQSLTLIATANQGSEATYESGFVIDKFPISRPNLTFSTLTVSNMSPEDSSIYLCSVQGRMRTEAFFGQGTRLTVV.

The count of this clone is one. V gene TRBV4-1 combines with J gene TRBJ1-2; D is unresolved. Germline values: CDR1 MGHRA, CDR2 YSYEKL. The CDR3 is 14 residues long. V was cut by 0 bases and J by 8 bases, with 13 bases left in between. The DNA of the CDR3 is TGCGCCAGCAGCCAAGAACCAGAAGTTCTGGGCTACACCTTC. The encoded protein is CASSQEPEVLGYTF.

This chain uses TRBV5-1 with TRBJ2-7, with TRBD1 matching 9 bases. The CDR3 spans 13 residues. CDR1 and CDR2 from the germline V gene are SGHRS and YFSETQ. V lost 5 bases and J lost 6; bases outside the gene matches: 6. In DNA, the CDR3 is TGCGCCAGCAGAACTACAGGGGGCCTCGAGCAGTACTTC. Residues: CASRTTGGLEQYF.

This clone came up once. This CDR3 is CATSRVFGRGLVGNTIYF. Here the CDR3 DNA reads TGTGCCACCAGCAGAGTATTCGGCAGGGGGCTAGTTGGAAACACCATATATTTT. V usage is TRBV15 and J usage is TRBJ1-3; TRBD1 aligns across 8 bases. Germline loops: CDR1 LNHNV, CDR2 YYDKDF (reference sequence). CDR3 size: 18 residues. After removal of 1 base from V and 3 bases from J, the junction contained 11 bases not matched to a gene. Filled out from reference TRBV15 and TRBJ1-3, the complete variable domain reads DAMVIQNPRYQVTQFGKPVTLSCSQTLNHNVMYWYQQKSSQAPKLLFHYYDKDFNNEADTPDNFQSRRPNTSFCFLDIRSPGLGDTAMYLCATSRVFGRGLVGNTIYFGEGSWLTVV.

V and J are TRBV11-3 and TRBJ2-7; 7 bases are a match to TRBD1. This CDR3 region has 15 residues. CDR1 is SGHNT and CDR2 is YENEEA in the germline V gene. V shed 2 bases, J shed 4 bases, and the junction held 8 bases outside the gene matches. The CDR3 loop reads CASSLIEGGAYEQYF. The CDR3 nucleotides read TGTGCCAGCAGCTTAATTGAAGGGGGCGCGTACGAGCAGTACTTC.

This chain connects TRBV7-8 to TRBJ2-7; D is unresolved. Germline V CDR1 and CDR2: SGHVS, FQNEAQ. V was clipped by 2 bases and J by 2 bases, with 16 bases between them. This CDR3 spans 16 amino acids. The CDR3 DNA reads TGTGCCAGCAGCTTAAGTCCAGGTGTTGGAACCTACGAGCAGTACTTC. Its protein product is CASSLSPGVGTYEQYF.

The CDR3 coding sequence is TGCGCCAGCACCTCGGACTGGAGCTCTGGAAACACCATATATTTT. Translating gives CASTSDWSSGNTIYF. The chain recombines TRBV4-1 with TRBJ1-3; no clear D gene. Per the germline V gene, CDR1 is MGHRA and CDR2 is YSYEKL. The V and J ends lost 7 bases and 0 bases respectively, with 13 bases between them. The CDR3 has 15 residues.